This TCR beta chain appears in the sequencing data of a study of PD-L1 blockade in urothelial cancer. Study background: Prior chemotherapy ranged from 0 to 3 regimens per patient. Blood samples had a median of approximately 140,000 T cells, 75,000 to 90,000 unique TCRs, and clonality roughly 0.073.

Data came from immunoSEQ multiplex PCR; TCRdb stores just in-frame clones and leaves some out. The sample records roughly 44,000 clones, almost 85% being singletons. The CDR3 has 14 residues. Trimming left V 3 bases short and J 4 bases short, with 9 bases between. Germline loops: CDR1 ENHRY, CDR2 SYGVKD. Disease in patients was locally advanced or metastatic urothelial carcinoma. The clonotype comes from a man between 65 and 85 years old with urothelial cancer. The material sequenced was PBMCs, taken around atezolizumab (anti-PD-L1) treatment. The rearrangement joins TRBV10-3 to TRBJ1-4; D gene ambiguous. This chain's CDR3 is CAISEGGVNEKLFF. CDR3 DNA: TGTGCCATCAGTGAAGGTGGAGTTAATGAAAAACTGTTTTTT.